This TCR beta chain was found in a study of blood T cell repertoires in COVID-19. Overall study: COVID-19 samples collected from the United States, Italy and Spain covered acute and convalescent phases. In each case, the material was cDNA or gDNA derived from T cells, B-cell-depleted T cells, or PBMCs.

The CDR3 sequence is 17 residues long. With V trimmed by 6 bases and J by 5 bases, 11 bases remained unmatched. Germline-derived CDR1 and CDR2 are KGHSH and LQKENI. Original methodology: Estimates of nucleated cell counts were drawn from the amplification of reference gene primers. The method was immunoSEQ multiplex PCR; TCRdb's version includes in-frame clones alone and lacks a portion of them. V and J calls and clone size are copied from that table; D and trimming were computed from the DNA. The sample records 140,000 or so clones, just under 80% being singletons. The sequenced sample was peripheral blood. This clonotype was sampled from a woman aged 55-70 years with acute or convalescent COVID-19. This rearrangement joins TRBV18 to TRBJ2-3; TRBD2 agrees at 13 bases. The CDR3 DNA follows: TGTGCCAGCTCCGATGGGACTAGCGGGGTCCCCGAAGATACGCAGTATTTT. As protein: CASSDGTSGVPEDTQYF.